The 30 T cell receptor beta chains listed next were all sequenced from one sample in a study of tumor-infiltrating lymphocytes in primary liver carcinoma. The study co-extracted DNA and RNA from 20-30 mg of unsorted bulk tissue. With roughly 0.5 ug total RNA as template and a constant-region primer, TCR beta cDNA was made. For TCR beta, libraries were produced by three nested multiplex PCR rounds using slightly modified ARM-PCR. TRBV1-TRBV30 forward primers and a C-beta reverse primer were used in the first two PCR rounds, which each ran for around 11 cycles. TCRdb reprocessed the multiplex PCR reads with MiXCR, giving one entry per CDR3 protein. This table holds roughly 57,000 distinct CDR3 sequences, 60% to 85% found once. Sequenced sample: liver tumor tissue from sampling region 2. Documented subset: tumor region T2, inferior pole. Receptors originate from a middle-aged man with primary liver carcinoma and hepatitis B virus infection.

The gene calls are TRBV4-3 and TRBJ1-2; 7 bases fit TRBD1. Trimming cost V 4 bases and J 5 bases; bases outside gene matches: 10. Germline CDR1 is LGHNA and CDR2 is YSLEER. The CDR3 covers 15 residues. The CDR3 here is CASSLVAGTAYGYTF. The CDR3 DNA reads TGCGCCAGCAGCCTAGTAGCCGGGACAGCATATGGCTACACCTTC.

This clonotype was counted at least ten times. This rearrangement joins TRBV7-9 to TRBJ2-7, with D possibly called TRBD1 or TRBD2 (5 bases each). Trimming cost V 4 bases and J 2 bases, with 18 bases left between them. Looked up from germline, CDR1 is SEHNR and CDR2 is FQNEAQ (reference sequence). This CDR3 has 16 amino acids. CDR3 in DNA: TGTGCCAGCAGCTCCCTCCCCGGGGCTGGGCCCTACGAGCAGTACTTC. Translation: CASSSLPGAGPYEQYF.

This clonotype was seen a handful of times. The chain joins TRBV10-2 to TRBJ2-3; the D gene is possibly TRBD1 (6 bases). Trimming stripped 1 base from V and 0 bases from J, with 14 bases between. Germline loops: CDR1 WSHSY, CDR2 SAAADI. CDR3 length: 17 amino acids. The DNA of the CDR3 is TGCGCCAGCAGTGAGTTACAGGGACAAGCTAGCACAGATACGCAGTATTTT. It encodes CASSELQGQASTDTQYF.

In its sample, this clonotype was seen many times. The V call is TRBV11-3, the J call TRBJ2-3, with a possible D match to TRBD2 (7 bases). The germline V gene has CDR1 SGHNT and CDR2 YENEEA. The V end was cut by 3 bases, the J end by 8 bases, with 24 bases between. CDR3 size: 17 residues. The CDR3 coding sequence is TGTGCCAGCAGCTTCTCCTCCGGGGGCCTAGGGGGGGTTACGCAGTATTTT. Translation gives CASSFSSGGLGGVTQYF.

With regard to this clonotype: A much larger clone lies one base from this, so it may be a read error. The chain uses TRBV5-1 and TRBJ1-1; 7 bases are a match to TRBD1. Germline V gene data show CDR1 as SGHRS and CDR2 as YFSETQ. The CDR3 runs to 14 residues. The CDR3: CASSLDRGNNEAFF. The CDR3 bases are TGCGCCAGCAGCTTGGACAGGGGTAACAATGAAGCTTTCTTT.

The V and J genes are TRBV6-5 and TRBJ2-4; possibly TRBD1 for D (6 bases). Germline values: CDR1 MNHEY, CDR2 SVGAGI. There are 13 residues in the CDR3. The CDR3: CATREQGTNIQYF. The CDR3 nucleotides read TGTGCTACCAGGGAACAGGGTACTAACATTCAGTACTTC.

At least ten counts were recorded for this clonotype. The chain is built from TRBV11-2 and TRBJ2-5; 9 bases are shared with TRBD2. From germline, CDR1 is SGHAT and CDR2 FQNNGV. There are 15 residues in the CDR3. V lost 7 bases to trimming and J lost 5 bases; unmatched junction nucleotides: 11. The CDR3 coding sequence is TGTGCCAGCAACTACCGGCGGGAGGGCCGGGAGACCCAGTACTTC. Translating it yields CASNYRREGRETQYF.

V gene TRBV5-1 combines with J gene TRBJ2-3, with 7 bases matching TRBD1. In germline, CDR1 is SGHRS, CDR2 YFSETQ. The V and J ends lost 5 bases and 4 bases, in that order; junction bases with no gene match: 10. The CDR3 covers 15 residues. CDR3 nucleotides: TGCGCCAGCAGTCTGACAGGGTTGGCGCCAGATACGCAGTATTTT. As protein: CASSLTGLAPDTQYF.

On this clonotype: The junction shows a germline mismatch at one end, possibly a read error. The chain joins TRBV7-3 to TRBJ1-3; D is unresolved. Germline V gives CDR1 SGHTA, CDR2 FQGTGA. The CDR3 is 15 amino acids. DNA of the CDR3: TGTGCAAGCAGCTTAAGCAGTGGATTTGGAAACACCATATATTTT. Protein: CASSLSSGFGNTIYF.

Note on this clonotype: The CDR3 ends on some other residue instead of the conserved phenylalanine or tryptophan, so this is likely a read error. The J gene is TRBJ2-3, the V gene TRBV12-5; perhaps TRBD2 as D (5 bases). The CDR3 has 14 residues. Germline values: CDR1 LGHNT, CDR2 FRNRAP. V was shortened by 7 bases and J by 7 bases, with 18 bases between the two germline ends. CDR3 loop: CASADQLGVHTQYS. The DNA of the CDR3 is TGTGCTAGTGCAGACCAACTAGGAGTGCATACGCAGTATTCT.

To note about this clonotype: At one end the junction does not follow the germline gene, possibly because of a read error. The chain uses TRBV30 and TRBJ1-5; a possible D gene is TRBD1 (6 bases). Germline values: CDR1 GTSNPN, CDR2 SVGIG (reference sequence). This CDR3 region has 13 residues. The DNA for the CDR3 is TGTCCCTGGGGTAGGGGGGCGCGGCGGCCCCAGCATTTT. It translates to CPWGRGARRPQHF. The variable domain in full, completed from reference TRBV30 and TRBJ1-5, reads SQTIHQWPATLVQPVGSPLSLECTVEGTSNPNLYWYRQAAGRGLQLLFYSVGIGQISSEVPQNLSASRPQDRQFILSSKKLLLSDSGFYLCPWGRGARRPQHFGDGTRLSIL.

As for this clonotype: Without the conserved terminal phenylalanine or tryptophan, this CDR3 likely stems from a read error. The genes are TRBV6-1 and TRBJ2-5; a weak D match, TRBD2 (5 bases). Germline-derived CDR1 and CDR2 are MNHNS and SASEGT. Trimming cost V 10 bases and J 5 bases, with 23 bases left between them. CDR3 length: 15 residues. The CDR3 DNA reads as TGTGCCAACAGAGAGGCCGGGGTTCCATGGGAGACCCAGTACCTC. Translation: CANREAGVPWETQYL.

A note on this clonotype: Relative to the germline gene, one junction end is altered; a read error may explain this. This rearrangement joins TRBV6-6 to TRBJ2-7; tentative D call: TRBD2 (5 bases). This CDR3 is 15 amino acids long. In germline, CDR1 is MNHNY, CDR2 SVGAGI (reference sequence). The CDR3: CANSYSGKPSYGQYF. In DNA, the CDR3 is TGTGCCAACAGTTACTCCGGGAAACCTTCCTACGGGCAGTACTTC.

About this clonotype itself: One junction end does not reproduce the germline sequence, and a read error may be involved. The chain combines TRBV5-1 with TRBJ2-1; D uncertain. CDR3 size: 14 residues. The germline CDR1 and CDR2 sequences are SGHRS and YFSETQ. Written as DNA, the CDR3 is TGCGCCAGCACTGCAGGAGAGCCGAGGAATGAGCAATTCTTC. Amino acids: CASTAGEPRNEQFF.

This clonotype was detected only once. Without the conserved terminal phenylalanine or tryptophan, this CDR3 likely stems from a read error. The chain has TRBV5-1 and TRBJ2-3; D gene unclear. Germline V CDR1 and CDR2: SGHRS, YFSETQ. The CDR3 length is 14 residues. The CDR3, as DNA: TGCGCCACCAGCATGGACGCAGCGAGAGATACGCAGTATATT. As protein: CATSMDAARDTQYI.

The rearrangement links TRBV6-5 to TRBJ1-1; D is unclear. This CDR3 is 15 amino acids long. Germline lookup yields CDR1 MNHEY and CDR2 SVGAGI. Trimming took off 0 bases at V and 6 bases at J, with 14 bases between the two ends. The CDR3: CASSYSIEGGAEAFF. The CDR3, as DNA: TGTGCCAGCAGTTACTCGATTGAGGGCGGAGCTGAAGCTTTCTTT.

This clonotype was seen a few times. The CDR3 coding sequence is TGTGCCAGCAGTGGGACAGGGGGTGCTCAGCCCCAGCATTTT. Translation gives CASSGTGGAQPQHF. The chain couples TRBV2 to TRBJ1-5; 10 nucleotides agree with TRBD1. The germline V gene encodes CDR1 SNHLY and CDR2 FYNNEI. This CDR3 spans 14 amino acids. Trimming removed 4 bases from V and 6 bases from J; junction bases left unmatched: 3.

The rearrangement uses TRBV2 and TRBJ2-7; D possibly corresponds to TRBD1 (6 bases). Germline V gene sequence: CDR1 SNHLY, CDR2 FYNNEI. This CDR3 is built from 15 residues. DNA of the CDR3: TGTGCTACCAGTGAAAACAGGGCGGTCTCCTACGAGCAGTACTTC. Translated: CATSENRAVSYEQYF. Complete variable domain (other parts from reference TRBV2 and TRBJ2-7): EPEVTQTPSHQVTQMGQEVILRCVPISNHLYFYWYRQILGQKVEFLVSFYNNEISEKSEIFDDQFSVERPDGSNFTLKIRSTKLEDSAMYFCATSENRAVSYEQYFGPGTRLTVT.

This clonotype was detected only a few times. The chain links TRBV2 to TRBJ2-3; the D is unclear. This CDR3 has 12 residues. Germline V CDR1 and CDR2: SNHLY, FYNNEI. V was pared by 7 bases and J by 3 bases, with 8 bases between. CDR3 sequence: CASTQGTDTQYF. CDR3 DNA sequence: TGTGCCAGCACCCAAGGGACAGATACGCAGTATTTT.

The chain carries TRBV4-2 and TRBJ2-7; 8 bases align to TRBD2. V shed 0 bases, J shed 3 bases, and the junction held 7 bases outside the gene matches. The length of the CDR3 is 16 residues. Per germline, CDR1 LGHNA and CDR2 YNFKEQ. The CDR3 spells CASSQDRASGYYEQYF. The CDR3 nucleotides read TGTGCCAGCAGCCAAGATAGGGCTAGCGGGTACTACGAGCAGTACTTC.

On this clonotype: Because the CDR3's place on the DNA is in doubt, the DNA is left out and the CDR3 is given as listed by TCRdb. CDR3 sequence: CSSSLGDRNYGCTF. This chain links TRBV4-1 with TRBJ1-2; the table's D call TRBD1 went unverified against the DNA. CDR1 and CDR2 (germline): MGHRA, YSYEKL. Inclusive of both ends, the CDR3 amounts to 14 amino acids.

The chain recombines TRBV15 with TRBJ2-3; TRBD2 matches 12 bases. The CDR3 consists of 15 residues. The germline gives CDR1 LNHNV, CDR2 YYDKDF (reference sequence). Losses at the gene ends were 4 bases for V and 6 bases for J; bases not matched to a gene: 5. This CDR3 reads CATSTRTSGTDTQYF. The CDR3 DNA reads TGTGCCACCAGCACCCGGACTAGCGGGACTGATACGCAGTATTTT.

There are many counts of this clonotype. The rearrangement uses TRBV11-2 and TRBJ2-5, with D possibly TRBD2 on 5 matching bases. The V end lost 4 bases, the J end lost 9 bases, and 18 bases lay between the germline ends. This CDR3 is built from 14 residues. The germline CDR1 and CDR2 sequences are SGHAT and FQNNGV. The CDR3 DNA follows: TGTGCCAGCAGCTCGACGGGGATATTATTGTCCCAGTACTTC. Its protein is CASSSTGILLSQYF.

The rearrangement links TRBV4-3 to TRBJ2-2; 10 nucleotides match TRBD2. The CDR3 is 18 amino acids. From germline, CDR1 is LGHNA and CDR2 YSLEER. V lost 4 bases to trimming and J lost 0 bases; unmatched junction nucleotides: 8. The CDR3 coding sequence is TGCGCCAGCAGCCGGAGACTAGCGGGTTCCGCGAACACCGGGGAGCTGTTTTTT. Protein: CASSRRLAGSANTGELFF.

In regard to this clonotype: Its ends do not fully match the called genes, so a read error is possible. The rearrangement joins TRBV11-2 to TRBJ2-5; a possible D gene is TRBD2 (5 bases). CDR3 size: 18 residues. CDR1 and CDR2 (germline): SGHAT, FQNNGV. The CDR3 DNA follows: TGTGCCAGCATCTTATATCCGTGGTCTAGTGGGAGAGGAGAAACCCAGTACTTC. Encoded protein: CASILYPWSSGRGETQYF.

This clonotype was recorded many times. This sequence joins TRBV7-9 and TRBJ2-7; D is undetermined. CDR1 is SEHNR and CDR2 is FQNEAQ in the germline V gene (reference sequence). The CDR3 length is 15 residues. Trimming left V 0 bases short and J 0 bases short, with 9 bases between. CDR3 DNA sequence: TGTGCCAGCAGCTTAGCAGCGATCAGCTCCTACGAGCAGTACTTC. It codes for CASSLAAISSYEQYF.

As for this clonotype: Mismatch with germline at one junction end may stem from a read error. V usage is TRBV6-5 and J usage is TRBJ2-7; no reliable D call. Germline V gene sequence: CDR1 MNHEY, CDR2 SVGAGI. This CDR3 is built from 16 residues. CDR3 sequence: CASGSGRAASFYGQYF. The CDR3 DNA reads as TGTGCCAGCGGGTCCGGACGGGCAGCATCCTTTTACGGGCAGTACTTC.

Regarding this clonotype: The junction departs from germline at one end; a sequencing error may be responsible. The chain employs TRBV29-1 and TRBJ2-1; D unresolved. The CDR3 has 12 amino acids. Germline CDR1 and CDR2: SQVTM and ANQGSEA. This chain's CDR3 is CSVEEGRTKQFF. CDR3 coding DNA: TGCAGTGTTGAAGAAGGGCGTACTAAGCAGTTCTTC.

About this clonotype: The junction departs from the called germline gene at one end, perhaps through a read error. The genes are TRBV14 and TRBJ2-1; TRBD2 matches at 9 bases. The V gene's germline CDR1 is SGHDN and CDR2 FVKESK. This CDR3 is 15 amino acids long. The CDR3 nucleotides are TGTGCCAGCATCCAAGGAGCGGGAGGCAACAATGAGCAGTTCTTC. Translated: CASIQGAGGNNEQFF.

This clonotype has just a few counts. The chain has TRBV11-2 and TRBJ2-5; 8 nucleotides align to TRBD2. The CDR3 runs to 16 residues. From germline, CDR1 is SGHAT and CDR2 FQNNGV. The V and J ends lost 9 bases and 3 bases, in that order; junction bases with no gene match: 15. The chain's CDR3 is CASSQVPGGGKETQYF. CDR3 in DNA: TGTGCCAGTAGTCAAGTTCCTGGCGGGGGGAAAGAGACCCAGTACTTC.